Below are 20 T cell receptor beta chains sequenced from a single sample in a study of T cell repertoires in cytomegalovirus infection. One entry per CDR3 protein, called by TCRdb with MiXCR from the reads. The table has around 630,000 distinct CDR3 sequences, about 24% seen once; the top ten hold less than 10%. The sequencing sample was made of CD8+ T cells from PBMCs. These receptors came from a human donor in good health (CMV status not recorded). Some clones in this sample may be carry-over from other donors' samples.

The chain joins TRBV7-9 to TRBJ1-3; D is uncertain. Trimming stripped 4 bases from V and 7 bases from J, with 8 bases between. The CDR3 runs to 12 residues. Germline V CDR1 and CDR2: SEHNR, FQNEAQ (reference sequence). This CDR3 reads CASSSARNTIYF. CDR3 in DNA: TGTGCCAGCAGCTCAGCACGCAACACCATATATTTT.

This clonotype has a count of ten or more. The chain employs TRBV7-9 and TRBJ2-7; 9 nucleotides match TRBD1. CDR1 and CDR2 from the germline V gene are SEHNR and FQNEAQ (reference sequence). V shed 5 bases, J shed 5 bases, and the junction held 10 bases outside the gene matches. CDR3 length: 15 residues. In DNA form, the CDR3 reads TGTGCCAGCAGCGGCCCGGGACAGGGATTCGACGAGCAGTACTTC. Protein sequence: CASSGPGQGFDEQYF.

With respect to this clonotype: The junction departs from the called germline gene at one end, perhaps through a read error. The chain employs TRBV12-3 or TRBV12-4 and TRBJ1-2; possibly TRBD1 for D (5 bases). The CDR3 is 15 amino acids. Here the CDR3 DNA reads TGTGCCAGCAGTTTATTTGTCACGGGGGTCTATGGCTACGCCTTC. Translation gives CASSLFVTGVYGYAF.

As for this clonotype: This CDR3 fails to terminate in the conserved phenylalanine or tryptophan, so it likely reflects a read error. The CDR3 nucleotides are TGTGCCAGCAGCCCTAGGGTGGGAAGCACAGATACGCAGTATTCT. This encodes CASSPRVGSTDTQYS. This chain joins TRBV7-9 and TRBJ2-3, with D unresolved. Trimming took 5 bases from V and 0 from J, leaving 12 bases between them. CDR3 size: 15 residues. Germline CDR1 and CDR2: SEHNR and FQNEAQ (reference sequence).

To note about this clonotype: A much larger clone differs from this one at a single base, so this may be a read error. This rearrangement joins TRBV7-8 to TRBJ2-3; TRBD2 is a possible D gene (5 bases). Germline CDR1 is SGHVS and CDR2 is FQNEAQ. The length of the CDR3 is 13 residues. The CDR3 loop reads CVSSLGVRAEEYF. The CDR3 bases are TGTGTCAGCAGCTTAGGTGTGAGGGCCGAGGAGTATTTT.

This chain uses TRBV5-6 with TRBJ2-7; no clear D gene. The germline CDR1 and CDR2 sequences are SGHDT and YYEEEE. Trimming shortened V by 0 bases and J by 1 base, and 8 bases separated the two germline ends. CDR3 length: 14 residues. The CDR3 loop is CASSLGMASYEQYV. CDR3 nucleotide sequence: TGTGCCAGCAGCTTGGGAATGGCTTCCTACGAGCAGTACGTC.

This clonotype has more than one count but fewer than ten. The chain employs TRBV15 and TRBJ1-5; D uncertain. This CDR3 spans 14 amino acids. The V gene's germline CDR1 is LNHNV and CDR2 YYDKDF (reference sequence). Trimming stripped 0 bases from V and 3 bases from J, with 6 bases between. The CDR3 sequence: CATSRDEFNQPQHF. The DNA of the CDR3 is TGTGCCACCAGCAGAGACGAGTTCAATCAGCCCCAGCATTTT.

The V gene is TRBV11-2, the J gene TRBJ2-3; no clear D gene. The CDR3 is made up of 15 amino acids. Germline V CDR1 and CDR2: SGHAT, FQNNGV. V was shortened by 4 bases and J by 2 bases, with 13 bases between the two germline ends. The CDR3 bases are TGTGCCAGCAGCTCTTTGACCACAATCACAGATACGCAGTATTTT. Translating gives CASSSLTTITDTQYF. Variable domain in full (rest from reference TRBV11-2 and TRBJ2-3): EAGVAQSPRYKIIEKRQSVAFWCNPISGHATLYWYQQILGQGPKLLIQFQNNGVVDDSQLPKDRFSAERLKGVDSTLKIQPAKLEDSAVYLCASSSLTTITDTQYFGPGTRLTVL.

Note on this clonotype: Mismatch with germline at one junction end may stem from a read error. This sequence joins TRBV5-5 and TRBJ2-1; 8 bases map to TRBD1. The V gene's germline CDR1 is SGHKS and CDR2 YYEKEE (reference sequence). The CDR3 extends over 14 amino acids. The CDR3 nucleotides read TGTGCCAACAGCTTGAGGCAGGGGGCGAGTGAGCAGTTCTTC. Translation gives CANSLRQGASEQFF.

The J gene is TRBJ2-1, the V gene TRBV10-3; 9 bases are a match to TRBD1. J gave up 9 bases and V 2 bases, and 5 bases lay outside the gene matches. CDR1 ENHRY and CDR2 SYGVKD come from the germline V gene. CDR3 length: 14 residues. This CDR3 reads CAISERGQGGEQFF. The CDR3 DNA reads TGTGCCATCAGTGAGAGGGGACAGGGCGGTGAGCAGTTCTTC.

At least ten counts were recorded for this clonotype. The chain joins TRBV7-9 to TRBJ2-1; D ambiguous. This CDR3 is 15 amino acids long. V was clipped by 6 bases and J by 1 base, with 13 bases between them. Germline V gene sequence: CDR1 SEHNR, CDR2 FQNEAQ (reference sequence). CDR3 residues: CASRQDGESYNEQFF. The CDR3 DNA follows: TGTGCCAGCAGGCAGGACGGAGAATCCTACAATGAGCAGTTCTTC.

In this sample, this clonotype turned up many times. CDR3 sequence: CASGLVPFGLSTYEQYF. The CDR3 DNA sequence: TGTGCTAGTGGTTTGGTTCCTTTCGGACTGAGCACCTACGAGCAGTACTTC. V usage is TRBV12-5 and J usage is TRBJ2-7, with D tentatively TRBD2 (5 bases). Germline V lookup: CDR1 LGHNT, CDR2 FRNRAP. The CDR3 covers 17 residues. V shed 0 bases and J shed 2 bases, with 17 bases lying between them.

Many counts were recorded for this clonotype. This chain links TRBV7-2 with TRBJ2-7; 9 nucleotides match TRBD2. The length of the CDR3 is 15 residues. Germline CDR1 and CDR2: SGHTA and FQGNSA. J gave up 7 bases and V 1 base, and 8 bases lay outside the gene matches. As DNA, the CDR3 is TGTGCCAGCAGCTTAGGCAGGTTAGCGGGGGAGGAGCAGTACGTC. Amino acids: CASSLGRLAGEEQYV.

This clonotype was seen at least ten times. The CDR3 reads CASSPKGREQYF. In nucleotides, the CDR3 is TGTGCCAGCAGCCCCAAGGGACGCGAGCAGTACTTC. The rearrangement joins TRBV7-6 to TRBJ2-7; D tentatively reads TRBD1 or TRBD2 (5 bases each). Per the germline V gene, CDR1 is SGHVS and CDR2 is FNYEAQ. Trimming left V 5 bases short and J 6 bases short, with 11 bases between. The CDR3 spans 12 residues.

This clonotype appeared many times. CDR3 nucleotides: TGTGCCAGCAGCCCCCAGCGTCGGAACACTGAAGCTTTCTTT. Residues: CASSPQRRNTEAFF. J is TRBJ1-1 and V is TRBV13; no definite D call. Germline V lookup: CDR1 PRHDT, CDR2 FYEKMQ (reference sequence). The length of the CDR3 is 14 residues. Deletions cut 5 bases from V and 1 base from J, with 11 bases between.

The chain recombines TRBV4-3 with TRBJ2-2, with D unresolved. CDR1 is LGHNA and CDR2 is YSLEER in the germline V gene. The CDR3 contains 14 residues. Between the trimmed V and J ends, which lost 1 base and 6 bases, there was a span of 9 bases. Here the CDR3 reads CASSQAVVAGELFF. CDR3 bases: TGCGCCAGCAGCCAAGCGGTCGTTGCCGGGGAGCTGTTTTTT.

This chain uses TRBV3-1 with TRBJ2-7; D ambiguous. V gave up 1 base and J gave up 3 bases, with 10 bases separating them. From germline, CDR1 is LGHDT and CDR2 YNNKEL (reference sequence). The CDR3 is made up of 14 amino acids. CDR3 sequence: CASSQGGLDYEQYF. The CDR3 nucleotides are TGTGCCAGCAGCCAAGGGGGATTGGACTACGAGCAGTACTTC.

The chain employs TRBV5-1 and TRBJ2-1; 12 bases are shared with TRBD2. This CDR3 is built from 17 residues. The germline CDR1 and CDR2 sequences are SGHRS and YFSETQ. J lost 9 bases, V lost 4 bases, and 14 bases had no gene match. CDR3 region: CASSPGLAGPQEAEQFF. In DNA, the CDR3 is TGCGCCAGCAGCCCGGGACTAGCGGGTCCCCAGGAGGCTGAGCAGTTCTTC.

This clonotype has more than one count but fewer than ten. The chain recombines TRBV10-3 with TRBJ1-1; D gene unclear. The V gene lost 4 bases and the J gene lost 1 base, with 13 bases spanning the gap. Germline lookup yields CDR1 ENHRY and CDR2 SYGVKD. The CDR3 extends over 15 amino acids. DNA of the CDR3: TGTGCCATCAGTGTATGGAGAGACGAGAACACTGAAGCTTTCTTT. As protein: CAISVWRDENTEAFF.

This clonotype appeared many times. The chain couples TRBV12-3 or TRBV12-4 to TRBJ2-1; unclear D gene. V lost 5 bases and J lost 1, with 6 bases in between. The length of the CDR3 is 13 residues. The CDR3 DNA is TGTGCCAGCAGTGCGACTTCCTACAATGAGCAGTTCTTC. It encodes CASSATSYNEQFF.